A single sample is the source of the 2 T cell receptor beta chains below, sequenced in a study of radiotherapy plus CTLA-4 blockade in lung cancer. Assay used: immunoSEQ multiplex PCR; TCRdb lists only in-frame clones, some missing. Among around 59,000 clones listed, 77% were seen once. The starting material was peripheral blood, obtained from a patient treated with radiotherapy plus ipilimumab. These receptors were taken from a human donor with non-small cell lung cancer who had a partial response to radiotherapy plus ipilimumab.

This rearrangement joins TRBV11-2 to TRBJ2-7; the D is unclear. Trimming took off 1 base at V and 5 bases at J, with 15 bases between the two ends. CDR1 and CDR2 from the germline V gene are SGHAT and FQNNGV. This CDR3 has 15 residues. The CDR3, as DNA: TGTGCCAGCAGCTTAGTCGGTCTGCTAGGTGACGAGCAGTACTTC. Its translation: CASSLVGLLGDEQYF.

This clone has just one count. The chain is built from TRBV5-1 and TRBJ2-3; 10 nucleotides agree with TRBD1. Germline trimming cut 3 bases from V and 0 bases from J; bases unmatched to any gene: 7. CDR1 is SGHRS and CDR2 is YFSETQ in the germline V gene. The CDR3 runs 17 residues. The CDR3 spells CASSSDRGFTSTDTQYF. The CDR3 DNA reads TGCGCCAGCAGCTCGGACAGGGGGTTTACTAGCACAGATACGCAGTATTTT.